This T cell receptor beta chain was sequenced in a study of blood T cell repertoires in COVID-19 (dated by TCRdb to 2019 to 2021). Looking at the study overall: Collaborator samples came from the United States, Italy and Spain and covered acute and convalescent phases of COVID-19. Deeply sampled blood TCRbeta repertoires from subjects exposed to, actively infected with, or recovered from COVID-19 were included in the dataset. Where HLA class I and class II types were available, the types were taken from metadata supplied by the sample provider, not from assay-based typing. The samples were drawn from the first 160 participants of the ongoing ImmuneRACE study and from 950 to 1,500 subjects provided by 6 global collaborators. The sample metadata nearly always contained a de-identified subject ID, COVID-19 status, age in years and sex. The material from the prospective study consisted of cDNA or gDNA derived from T cells, B-cell-depleted T cells, or PBMCs. The repertoires were made available in a free public database intended to serve as a resource for research on the immune response to SARS-CoV-2.

Inclusive of the bounding cysteine and phenylalanine, the CDR3 is 16 residues long. Just the 48-base CDR3 DNA is kept, in frame starting at base 1. Trimming at the junction amounts to 2 bases on V and 3 bases on J, and the germline ends lie 13 bases apart. Looking up the germline V gene yields CDR1 MNHEY and CDR2 SVGAGI. The collaborating institutions used their own protocols to collect whole blood in K2EDTA tubes. Collaborator samples were shipped for TCRbeta analysis as frozen whole blood, isolated PBMCs, or DNA extracted from either sample type. The immunoSEQ Assay, a bias-controlled multiplex PCR, was used to amplify TCRbeta CDR3 regions from genomic DNA. In the source study's methods: The number of nucleated cells in each sample was estimated by amplification of reference gene primers within the assay. To quantify the absolute abundance of each unique TCRbeta CDR3 rearrangement, sequence reads were collapsed and filtered. For each sample, productive Simpson clonality was calculated as the square root of Simpson's diversity index over productive rearrangements. TCRdb took this table from immuneACCESS and kept in-frame rearrangements with V and J called. Such tables lack part of the clones; where checked against another copy, unresolved V genes explain under half of the gap, and the rest is unexplained. The V and J calls and clone size come from that table; D and trimming were worked out from the DNA. In all, the sample holds 80,000 to 100,000 clones, and around 85% of those were seen once. The top ten constitute about 4% of the sample.

Worth noting for this clone: What this receptor recognizes is not known. Base qualities were left out, and no much larger clone turns up one base away.

The study at large found these results: Clinical and demographic metadata were provided uncurated, with the amount varying by source and participant.

This receptor was identified in a man in his sixties with acute or convalescent COVID-19. Sequenced: peripheral blood. Here the chain combines TRBV6-5 and TRBJ1-4; the D gene is possibly TRBD1, with 5 bases matching. The sequence in DNA is TGTGCCAGCAGTTACGGATTGGCAGGGTCTAATGAAAAACTGTTTTTT. This sequence encodes CASSYGLAGSNEKLFF.